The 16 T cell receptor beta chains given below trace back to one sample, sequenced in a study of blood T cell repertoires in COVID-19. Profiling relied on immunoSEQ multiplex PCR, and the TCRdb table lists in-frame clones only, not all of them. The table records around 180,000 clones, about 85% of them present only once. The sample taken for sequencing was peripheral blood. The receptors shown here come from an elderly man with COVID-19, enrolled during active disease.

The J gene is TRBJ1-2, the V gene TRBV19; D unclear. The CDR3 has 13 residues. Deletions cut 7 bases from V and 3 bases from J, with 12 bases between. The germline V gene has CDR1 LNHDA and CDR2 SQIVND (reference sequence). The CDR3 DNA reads TGTGCCAGTACGAGAGGGCGCGACTATGGCTACACCTTC. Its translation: CASTRGRDYGYTF.

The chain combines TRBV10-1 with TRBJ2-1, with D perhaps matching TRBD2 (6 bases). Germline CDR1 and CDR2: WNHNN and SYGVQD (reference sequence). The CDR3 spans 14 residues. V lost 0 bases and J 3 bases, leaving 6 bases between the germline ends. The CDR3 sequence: CASSESGGYNEQFF. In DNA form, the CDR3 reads TGCGCCAGCAGTGAGTCCGGGGGCTACAATGAGCAGTTCTTC.

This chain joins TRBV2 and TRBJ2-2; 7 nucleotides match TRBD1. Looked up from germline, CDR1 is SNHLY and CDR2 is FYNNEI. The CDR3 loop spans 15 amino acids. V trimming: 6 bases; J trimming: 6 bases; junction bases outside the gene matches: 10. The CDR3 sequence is CASRNQTGRSGELFF. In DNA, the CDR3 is TGTGCCAGCAGAAATCAGACAGGGCGGTCCGGGGAGCTGTTTTTT.

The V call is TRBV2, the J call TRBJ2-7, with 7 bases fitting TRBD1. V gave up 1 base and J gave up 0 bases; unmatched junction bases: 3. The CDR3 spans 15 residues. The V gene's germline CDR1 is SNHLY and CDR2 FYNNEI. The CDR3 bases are TGTGCCAGCAGTGAAGAGACAGGGTCCTCCTACGAGCAGTACTTC. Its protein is CASSEETGSSYEQYF.

This chain's CDR3 is CASSPSSGGGYGYTF. In DNA form, the CDR3 reads TGTGCCAGCAGTCCCTCCTCCGGCGGCGGCTATGGCTACACCTTC. The rearrangement links TRBV28 to TRBJ1-2, with D hard to call. CDR3 length: 15 amino acids. The V end was cut by 5 bases, the J end by 4 bases, with 17 bases between. CDR1 MDHEN and CDR2 SYDVKM come from the germline V gene.

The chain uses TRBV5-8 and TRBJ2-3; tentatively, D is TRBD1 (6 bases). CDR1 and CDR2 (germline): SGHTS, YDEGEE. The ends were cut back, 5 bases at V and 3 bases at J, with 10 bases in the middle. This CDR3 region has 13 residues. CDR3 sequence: CASSTGMTDTQYF. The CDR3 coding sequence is TGTGCCAGCAGTACAGGGATGACAGATACGCAGTATTTT.

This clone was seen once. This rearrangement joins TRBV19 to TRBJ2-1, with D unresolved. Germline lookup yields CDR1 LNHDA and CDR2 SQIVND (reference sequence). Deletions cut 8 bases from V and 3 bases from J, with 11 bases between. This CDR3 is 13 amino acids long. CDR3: CASQERRYNEQFF. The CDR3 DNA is TGTGCCAGTCAGGAACGCCGCTACAATGAGCAGTTCTTC.

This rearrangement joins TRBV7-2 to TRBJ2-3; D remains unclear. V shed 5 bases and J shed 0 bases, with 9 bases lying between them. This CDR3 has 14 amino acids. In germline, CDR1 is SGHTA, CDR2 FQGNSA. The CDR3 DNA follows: TGTGCCAGCAGCCTAAGGCGGAGCACAGATACGCAGTATTTT. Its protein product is CASSLRRSTDTQYF. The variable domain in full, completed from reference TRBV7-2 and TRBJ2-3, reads GAGVSQSPSNKVTEKGKDVELRCDPISGHTALYWYRQSLGQGLEFLIYFQGNSAPDKSGLPSDRFSAERTGGSVSTLTIQRTQQEDSAVYLCASSLRRSTDTQYFGPGTRLTVL.

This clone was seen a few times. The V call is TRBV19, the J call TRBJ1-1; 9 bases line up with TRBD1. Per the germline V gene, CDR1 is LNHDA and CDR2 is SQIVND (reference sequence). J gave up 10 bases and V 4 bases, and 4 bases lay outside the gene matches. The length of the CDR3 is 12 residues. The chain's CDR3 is CASSTGTGPAFF. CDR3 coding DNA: TGTGCCAGTAGTACTGGGACAGGGCCAGCTTTCTTT. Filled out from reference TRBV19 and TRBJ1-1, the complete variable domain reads DGGITQSPKYLFRKEGQNVTLSCEQNLNHDAMYWYRQDPGQGLRLIYYSQIVNDFQKGDIAEGYSVSREKKESFPLTVTSAQKNPTAFYLCASSTGTGPAFFGQGTRLTVV.

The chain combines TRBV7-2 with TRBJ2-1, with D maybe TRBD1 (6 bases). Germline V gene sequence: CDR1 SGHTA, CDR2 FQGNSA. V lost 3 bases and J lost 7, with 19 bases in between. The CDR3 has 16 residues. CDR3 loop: CASSFSDSLRRNEQFF. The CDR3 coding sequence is TGTGCCAGCAGCTTTTCGGACAGCCTTCGGAGAAATGAGCAGTTCTTC.

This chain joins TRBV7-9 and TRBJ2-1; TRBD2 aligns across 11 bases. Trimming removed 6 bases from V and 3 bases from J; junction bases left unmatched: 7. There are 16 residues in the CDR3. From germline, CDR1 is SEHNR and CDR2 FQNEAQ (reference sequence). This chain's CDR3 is CASRLTSGSSYNEQFF. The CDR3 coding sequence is TGTGCCAGCAGATTAACTAGCGGGAGTAGCTACAATGAGCAGTTCTTC.

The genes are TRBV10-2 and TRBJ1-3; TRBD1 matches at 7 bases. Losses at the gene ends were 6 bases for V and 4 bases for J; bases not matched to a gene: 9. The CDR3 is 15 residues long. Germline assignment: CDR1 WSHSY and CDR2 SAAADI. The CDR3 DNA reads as TGCGCCAGCAGGCCAGGGGGTACTTACGGAAACACCATATATTTT. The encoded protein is CASRPGGTYGNTIYF.

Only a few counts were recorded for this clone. In DNA form, the CDR3 reads TGTGCCAGCAGTTTAGCGGAGGACTATGGCTACACCTTC. Protein product: CASSLAEDYGYTF. The chain links TRBV12-3 or TRBV12-4 to TRBJ1-2; no firm D call. The CDR3 extends over 13 amino acids. V was clipped by 0 bases and J by 3 bases, with 5 bases between them.

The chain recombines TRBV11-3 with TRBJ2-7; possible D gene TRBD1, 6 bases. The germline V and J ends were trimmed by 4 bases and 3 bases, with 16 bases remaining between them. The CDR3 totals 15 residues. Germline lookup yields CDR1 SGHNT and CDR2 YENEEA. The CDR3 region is CASSSYRQGHYEQYF. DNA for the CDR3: TGTGCCAGCAGCTCATATCGTCAGGGGCACTACGAGCAGTACTTC.

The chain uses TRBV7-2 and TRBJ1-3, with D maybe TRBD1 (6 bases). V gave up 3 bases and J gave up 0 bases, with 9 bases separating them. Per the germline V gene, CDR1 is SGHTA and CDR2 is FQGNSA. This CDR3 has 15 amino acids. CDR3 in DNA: TGTGCCAGCAGCTTTCAACAGGGCTCTGGAAACACCATATATTTT. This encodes CASSFQQGSGNTIYF. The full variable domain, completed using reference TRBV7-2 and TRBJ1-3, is GAGVSQSPSNKVTEKGKDVELRCDPISGHTALYWYRQSLGQGLEFLIYFQGNSAPDKSGLPSDRFSAERTGGSVSTLTIQRTQQEDSAVYLCASSFQQGSGNTIYFGEGSWLTVV.

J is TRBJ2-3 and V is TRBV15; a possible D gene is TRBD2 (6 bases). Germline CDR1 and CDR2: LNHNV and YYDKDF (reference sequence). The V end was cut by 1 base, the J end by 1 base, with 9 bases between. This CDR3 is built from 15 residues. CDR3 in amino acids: CATSRVSGGTDTQYF. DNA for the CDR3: TGTGCCACCAGCAGAGTTAGCGGAGGCACAGATACGCAGTATTTT.